The entry below gives a single TCR beta chain sequence along with its context. The data were taken from a study of cytomegalovirus exposure and HLA in healthy donors. This CDR3 comprises 13 residues. V dropped 4 bases and J dropped 8; count of bases not matched to a gene: 7. Germline V CDR1 and CDR2: GTSNPN, SVGIG (reference sequence). Primers included in the PCR were 60 Vbeta and 13 Jbeta primers. TCRdb's copy holds only in-frame clones and misses some; the assay was immunoSEQ multiplex PCR. Found here are 150,000 to 200,000 clones, roughly 70% of them singletons; the top ten hold approximately 1.8%.

Source material: PBMCs. This receptor was obtained from a woman under 40 in good health and CMV-seronegative. The chain carries TRBV30 and TRBJ2-1, with 8 nucleotides matching TRBD2. Here the CDR3 reads CAWNAGGLHEQFF. The CDR3 DNA follows: TGTGCCTGGAATGCGGGAGGTTTACATGAGCAGTTCTTC.